This T cell receptor (beta chain) was documented in a study of blood T cells in healthy people across ages. In its sample, this clonotype was seen a few times. The antigen remains unidentified. The ends were cut back, 0 bases at V and 7 bases at J, with 13 bases in the middle. CDR1 SGDLS and CDR2 YYNGEE come from the germline V gene. The CDR3 extends over 14 amino acids. Findings of the study overall: Significant beta diversity loss was already apparent by age approximately 37, declining roughly linearly.

Then a second PCR, running roughly 7 to 11 cycles, was carried out with a sample-barcoded 5' primer and a J-beta primer mix. From the 5' RACE reads, TCRdb called clonotypes with MiXCR, one entry per CDR3 protein. The data hold around 1,000,000 distinct CDR3 sequences, with under 30% observed a single time. These data were likewise used in another study, on T cells of mothers and their children.

The receptor comes from a girl aged 2 to 10 in good health. Sequencing input: blood. The chain recombines TRBV9 with TRBJ1-2; D is unclear. The CDR3 spells CASSVATSGSGYTF. For the CDR3, the DNA is TGTGCCAGCAGCGTAGCTACATCAGGCTCTGGCTACACCTTC.